This T cell receptor (beta chain) was found in a study of identical twins. TCRdb re-derived calls from the 5' RACE reads in MiXCR, one entry per CDR3 protein. The data contain roughly 1,500,000 distinct CDR3 sequences, more than 30% of them singletons. Study outcomes and limitations: Among monozygotic twins, out-of-frame TCR alpha sharing exceeded what models predicted. The more abundant beta clonotypes in cord blood had fewer insertions, and memory repertoires did not show this.

As regards this clonotype: What it binds is unknown.

Among all donors, each was a healthy Caucasian. CDR1 MDHEN and CDR2 SYDVKM come from the germline V gene. This CDR3 has 14 amino acids. Trimming removed 6 bases at V and 2 bases at J, with 13 bases between. Sequenced: cord blood. The clonotype comes from a newborn girl in good health. This chain joins TRBV28 and TRBJ1-2; D not resolved. The CDR3 DNA follows: TGTGCCAGCAGGAGCCTTATTGTCAACTATGGCTACACCTTC. Translating gives CASRSLIVNYGYTF.